Listed below are T cell receptor beta chains from one sample, sequenced in a study of T cell responses to AZD1222 COVID-19 vaccine. Repertoires were generated with immunoSEQ multiplex PCR, while TCRdb's copy carries only in-frame clones and drops some. This table holds fewer than 200,000 clones, around 88% found once. Sample: peripheral blood, taken 28 days after the second AZD1222 dose. The receptor source for this set is an adult who received the AZD1222 COVID-19 vaccine. The CDR3 runs from the conserved cysteine through the conserved F or W. The order of the fields is D gene, V gene, J gene, clone size, CDR3 length, CDR3 DNA, CDR3 protein. D genes are given only for firm matches. Part of the rows lack a size; the others show once, few, many or a class for expanded clones.

NA,TRBV28,TRBJ1-2,NA,13,TGTGCCAGCGCCAGCCCCCCTAACTATGGCTACACCTTC,CASASPPNYGYTF
TRBD1,TRBV3-1/TRBV3-2,TRBJ1-4,NA,17,TGTGCCAGCCGCGAGGGACAGGGGGCCCCAACTAATGAAAAACTGTTTTTT,CASREGQGAPTNEKLFF
TRBD2,TRBV4-2,TRBJ2-1,NA,17,TGTGCCAGCAGCCAAGATCATGGGCTAGCGGGGGGGAATGAGCAGTTCTTC,CASSQDHGLAGGNEQFF
TRBD2,TRBV18,TRBJ2-1,NA,17,TGTGCCAGCTCACCATCCGAAACTAGCGGGGGGGCCAATGAGCAGTTCTTC,CASSPSETSGGANEQFF
TRBD2,TRBV10-3,TRBJ2-3,NA,14,TGTGCCATCAGTGATAGCGGGGGGGCCGGTACGCAGTATTTT,CAISDSGGAGTQYF
NA,TRBV7-3,TRBJ2-3,NA,17,TGTGCCAGCAGCTTATATACTAGCTCCCTGATGTCGGATACGCAGTATTTT,CASSLYTSSLMSDTQYF
NA,TRBV6-2/TRBV6-3,TRBJ1-6,many,15,TGTGCCAGCAGTTACTCGAGCCAGATGAATTCACCCCTCCACTTT,CASSYSSQMNSPLHF
TRBD2,TRBV14,TRBJ2-7,NA,15,TGTGCCAGCAGCCAAGATCCTAGCGGGCTCTCCGAGCAGTACTTC,CASSQDPSGLSEQYF
TRBD1,TRBV5-1,TRBJ1-1,NA,14,TGCGCCAGCAGCAACACAGGGGGCGTCACTGAAGCTTTCTTT,CASSNTGGVTEAFF
NA,TRBV28,TRBJ1-4,NA,13,TGTGCCAGCAGTTTGATTGGGTTTGAAAAACTGTTTTTT,CASSLIGFEKLFF
NA,TRBV5-1,TRBJ1-6,NA,16,TGCGCCAGCAGCTTGTTTCAGGGACGGGATAATTCACCCCTCCACTTT,CASSLFQGRDNSPLHF
NA,TRBV4-2,TRBJ1-4,NA,15,TGTGCCAGCAGCCCCGCGGGGCAGGATAATGAAAAACTGTTTTTT,CASSPAGQDNEKLFF
NA,TRBV5-4,TRBJ2-2,once,15,TGTGCCAGCAGCTTGCGTGAATGGGGAACCGGGGAGCTGTTTTTT,CASSLREWGTGELFF
NA,TRBV9,TRBJ2-7,few,13,TGTGCCAGCAGTTTAGGGGGGGCTCTCGAGCAGTACTTC,CASSLGGALEQYF
NA,TRBV27,TRBJ2-1,NA,11,TGTGCCAGCAGTTTTCTAGATGAGCAGTTCTTC,CASSFLDEQFF
NA,TRBV5-1,TRBJ2-7,NA,15,TGCGCCAGCAGCCCTGGACACTTATCGGCCTACGAGCAGTACTTC,CASSPGHLSAYEQYF
NA,TRBV6-2/TRBV6-3,TRBJ1-2,NA,14,TGTGCCAGCAGTACCCACCGTGGCTGGGATGGCTACACCTTC,CASSTHRGWDGYTF
NA,TRBV30,TRBJ1-1,NA,13,TGTGCCTGGAGTCTCCGAGTGAACACTGAAGCTTTCTTT,CAWSLRVNTEAFF
NA,TRBV5-4,TRBJ2-5,once,14,TGTGCCAGCAGCTTGGTAGGCAGCCAAGAGACCCAGTACTTC,CASSLVGSQETQYF
NA,TRBV7-2,TRBJ1-1,NA,14,TGTGCCAGCAGCTTGGGACCGGGTAACACTGAAGCTTTCTTT,CASSLGPGNTEAFF
NA,TRBV3-1/TRBV3-2,TRBJ1-5,NA,15,TGTGCCAGCAGCGAGGGGGTTGGTTCTGGTCAGCCCCAGCATTTT,CASSEGVGSGQPQHF
TRBD2,TRBV11-3,TRBJ2-2,NA,14,TGTGCCAGCAGCTTGGGGGGGATCACCGGGGAGCTGTTTTTT,CASSLGGITGELFF
TRBD1,TRBV6-5,TRBJ1-5,NA,13,TGTGCCAGCAGGGAGACAGGGGTTCAGCCCCAGCATTTT,CASRETGVQPQHF
TRBD1,TRBV19,TRBJ1-1,NA,16,TGTGCCAGTAGTATCTCTTCGACAGGGTTGAACACTGAAGCTTTCTTT,CASSISSTGLNTEAFF
TRBD1,TRBV19,TRBJ2-3,NA,15,TGTGCCAGTAGTCCCGGGACAGGGGGCTGGGATACGCAGTATTTT,CASSPGTGGWDTQYF
NA,TRBV5-4,TRBJ1-1,NA,13,TGTGCCACCAAAGATGGGTCCCAGACTGAAGCTTTCTTT,CATKDGSQTEAFF
NA,TRBV19,TRBJ1-5,NA,14,TGTGCCAGTAGTATCCGGGACGCTAATCAGCCCCAGCATTTT,CASSIRDANQPQHF
TRBD2,TRBV5-1,TRBJ2-1,NA,16,TGCGCCAGCAGCGTCACTAGCGGGGGGTTTTACAATGAGCAGTTCTTC,CASSVTSGGFYNEQFF
NA,TRBV30,TRBJ1-1,NA,12,TGTGCCTGGAACAATTTGAACACTGAAGCTTTCTTT,CAWNNLNTEAFF
NA,TRBV19,TRBJ2-7,NA,13,TGTGCCAGTAGCGCGGGACAGACCTACGAGCAGTACTTC,CASSAGQTYEQYF
NA,TRBV4-1,TRBJ1-4,NA,15,TGCGCCAGCACCCTAGCGGGCGGGGGGGGCGCAGGACTGTTTTTT,CASTLAGGGGAGLFF
NA,TRBV13,TRBJ1-1,NA,12,TGTGCCAGCAGCTTATTGAACACTGAAGCTTTCTTT,CASSLLNTEAFF
TRBD1,TRBV18,TRBJ2-2,NA,17,TGTGCCAGCTCACCACCGGTGTCAGGGGGAAGCACCGGGGAGCTGTTTTTT,CASSPPVSGGSTGELFF
NA,TRBV7-2,TRBJ2-3,NA,14,TGTGCCAGCAGCCCCTCTGGGACCTCAGATACGCAGTATTTT,CASSPSGTSDTQYF
NA,TRBV24-1,TRBJ1-5,NA,13,TGTGCCACCAGTGACTTTACAGGACAGCCCCAGCATTTT,CATSDFTGQPQHF
NA,TRBV5-8,TRBJ2-7,NA,12,TGTGCCAGCAGCCCCAGTGGTCGTGGGCAGTACTTC,CASSPSGRGQYF
TRBD1,TRBV7-2,TRBJ1-1,few,15,TGTGCCAGCAGTCCGGACAGGGGGCGCAGGACTGAAGCTTTCTTT,CASSPDRGRRTEAFF
NA,TRBV5-6,TRBJ1-1,NA,13,TGTGCCAGCAGCTTTGCCAGGGGCCAAGGGGCTTTCTTT,CASSFARGQGAFF
TRBD1,TRBV10-3,TRBJ2-5,NA,15,TGTGCCATCAGTGGTGCGGGACAGGGCGTCGAGACCCAGTACTTC,CAISGAGQGVETQYF
NA,TRBV5-1,TRBJ1-1,NA,16,TGCGCCAGCAGCTTGGTGCCAGCCATCATGAACACTGAAGCTTTCTTT,CASSLVPAIMNTEAFF